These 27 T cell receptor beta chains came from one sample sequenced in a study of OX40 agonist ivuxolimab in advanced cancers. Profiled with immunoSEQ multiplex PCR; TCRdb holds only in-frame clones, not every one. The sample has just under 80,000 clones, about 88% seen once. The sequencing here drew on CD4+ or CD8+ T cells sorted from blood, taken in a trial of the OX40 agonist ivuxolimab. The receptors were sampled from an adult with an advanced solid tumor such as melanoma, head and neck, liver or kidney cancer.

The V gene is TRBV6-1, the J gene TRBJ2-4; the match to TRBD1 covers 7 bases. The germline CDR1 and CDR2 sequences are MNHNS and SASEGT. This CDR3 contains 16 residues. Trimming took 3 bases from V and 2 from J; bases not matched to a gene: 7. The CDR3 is CASSDLSGGSKNIQYF. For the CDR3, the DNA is TGTGCCAGCAGTGACCTATCAGGGGGATCCAAAAACATTCAGTACTTC.

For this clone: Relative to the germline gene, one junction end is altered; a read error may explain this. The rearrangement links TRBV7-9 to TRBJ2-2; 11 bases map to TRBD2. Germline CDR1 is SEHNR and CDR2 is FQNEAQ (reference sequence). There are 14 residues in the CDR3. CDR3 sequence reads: CASSVAGGSGELFF. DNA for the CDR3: TGTGCCAGCAGCGTAGCGGGAGGGTCCGGGGAGCTGTTTTTT.

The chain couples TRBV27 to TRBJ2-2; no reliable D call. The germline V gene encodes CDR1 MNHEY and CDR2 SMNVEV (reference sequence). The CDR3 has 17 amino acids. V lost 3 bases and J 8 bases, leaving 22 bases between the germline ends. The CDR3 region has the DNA TGTGCCAGCAGTTTGTGGGGTGCTTCCACTCTGTCAGGGGAGCTGTTTTTT. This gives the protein CASSLWGASTLSGELFF.

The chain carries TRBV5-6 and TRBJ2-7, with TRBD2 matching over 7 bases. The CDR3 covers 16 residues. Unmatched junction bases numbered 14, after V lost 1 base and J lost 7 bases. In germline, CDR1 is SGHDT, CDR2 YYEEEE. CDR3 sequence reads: CASSLFRGERVREQYF. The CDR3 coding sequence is TGTGCCAGCAGCTTGTTTCGGGGGGAGAGAGTGAGGGAGCAGTACTTC.

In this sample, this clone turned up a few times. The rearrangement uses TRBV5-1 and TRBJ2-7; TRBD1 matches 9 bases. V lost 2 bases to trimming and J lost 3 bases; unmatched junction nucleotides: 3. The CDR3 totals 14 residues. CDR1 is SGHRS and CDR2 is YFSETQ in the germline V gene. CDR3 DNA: TGCGCCAGCAGCTTTAGACAGGGGGACTACGAGCAGTACTTC. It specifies CASSFRQGDYEQYF. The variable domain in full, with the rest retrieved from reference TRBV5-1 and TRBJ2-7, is KAGVTQTPRYLIKTRGQQVTLSCSPISGHRSVSWYQQTPGQGLQFLFEYFSETQRNKGNFPGRFSGRQFSNSRSEMNVSTLELGDSALYLCASSFRQGDYEQYFGPGTRLTVT.

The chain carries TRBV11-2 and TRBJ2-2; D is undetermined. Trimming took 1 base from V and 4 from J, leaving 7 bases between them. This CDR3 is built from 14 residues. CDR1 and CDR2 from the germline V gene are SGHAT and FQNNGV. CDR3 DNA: TGTGCCAGCAGCTTAGTGAGGAGCACCGGGGAGCTGTTTTTT. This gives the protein CASSLVRSTGELFF.

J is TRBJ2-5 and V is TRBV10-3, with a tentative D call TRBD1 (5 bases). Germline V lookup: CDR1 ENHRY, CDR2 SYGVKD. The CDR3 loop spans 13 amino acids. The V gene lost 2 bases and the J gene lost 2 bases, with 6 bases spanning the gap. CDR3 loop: CAISEGQQETQYF. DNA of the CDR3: TGTGCCATCAGTGAGGGACAACAAGAGACCCAGTACTTC.

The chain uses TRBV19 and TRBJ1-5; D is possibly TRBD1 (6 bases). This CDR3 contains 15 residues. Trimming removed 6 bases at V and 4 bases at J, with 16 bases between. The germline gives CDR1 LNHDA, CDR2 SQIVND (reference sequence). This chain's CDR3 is CASRTNRQVNQPQHF. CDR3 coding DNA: TGTGCCAGTAGAACAAACCGACAGGTGAATCAGCCCCAGCATTTT.

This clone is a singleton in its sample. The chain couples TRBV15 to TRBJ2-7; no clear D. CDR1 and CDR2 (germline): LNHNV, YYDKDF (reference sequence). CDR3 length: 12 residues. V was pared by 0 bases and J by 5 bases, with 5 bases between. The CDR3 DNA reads TGTGCCACCAGCAGAGATGCCGACGAGCAGTACTTC. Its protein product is CATSRDADEQYF. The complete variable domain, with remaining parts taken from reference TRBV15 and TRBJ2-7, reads DAMVIQNPRYQVTQFGKPVTLSCSQTLNHNVMYWYQQKSSQAPKLLFHYYDKDFNNEADTPDNFQSRRPNTSFCFLDIRSPGLGDTAMYLCATSRDADEQYFGPGTRLTVT.

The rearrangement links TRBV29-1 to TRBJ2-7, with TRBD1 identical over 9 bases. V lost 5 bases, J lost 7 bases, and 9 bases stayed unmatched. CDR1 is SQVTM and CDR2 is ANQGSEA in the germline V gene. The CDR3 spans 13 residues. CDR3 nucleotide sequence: TGCAGCGTTATTTGGACAGGGGTGGGGGAGCAGTACTTC. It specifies CSVIWTGVGEQYF.

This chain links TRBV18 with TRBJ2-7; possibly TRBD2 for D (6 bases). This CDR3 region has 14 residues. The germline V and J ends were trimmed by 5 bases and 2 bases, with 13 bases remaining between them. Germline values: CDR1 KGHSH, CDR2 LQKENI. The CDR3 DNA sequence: TGTGCCAGCTCAGAAAAGGCGGGAACCTACGAGCAGTACTTC. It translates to CASSEKAGTYEQYF.

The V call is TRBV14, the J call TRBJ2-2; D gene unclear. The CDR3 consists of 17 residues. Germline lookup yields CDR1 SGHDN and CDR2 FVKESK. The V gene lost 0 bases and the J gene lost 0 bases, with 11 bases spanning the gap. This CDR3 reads CASSQDRGVTNTGELFF. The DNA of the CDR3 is TGTGCCAGCAGCCAAGATCGAGGAGTGACGAACACCGGGGAGCTGTTTTTT.

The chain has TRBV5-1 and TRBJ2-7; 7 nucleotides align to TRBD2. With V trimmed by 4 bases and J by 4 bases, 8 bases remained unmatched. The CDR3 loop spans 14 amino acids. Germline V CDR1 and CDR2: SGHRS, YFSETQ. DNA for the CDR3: TGCGCCAGCAGCGCCGCTAGCGGCCCGTACGAGCAGTACTTC. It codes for CASSAASGPYEQYF.

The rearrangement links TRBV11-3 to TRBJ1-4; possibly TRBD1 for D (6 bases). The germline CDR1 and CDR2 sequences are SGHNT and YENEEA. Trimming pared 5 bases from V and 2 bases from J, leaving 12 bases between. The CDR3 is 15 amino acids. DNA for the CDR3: TGTGCCAGCAGCCAAGAGGGGGGCACTAATGAAAAACTGTTTTTT. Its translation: CASSQEGGTNEKLFF.

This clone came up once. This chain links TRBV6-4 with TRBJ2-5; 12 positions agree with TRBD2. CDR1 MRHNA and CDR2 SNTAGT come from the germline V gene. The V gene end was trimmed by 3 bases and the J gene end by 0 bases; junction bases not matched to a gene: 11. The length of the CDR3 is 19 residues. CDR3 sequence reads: CASSESRLAGDAYQETQYF. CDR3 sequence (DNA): TGTGCCAGCAGTGAAAGTAGACTAGCGGGAGACGCGTACCAAGAGACCCAGTACTTC.

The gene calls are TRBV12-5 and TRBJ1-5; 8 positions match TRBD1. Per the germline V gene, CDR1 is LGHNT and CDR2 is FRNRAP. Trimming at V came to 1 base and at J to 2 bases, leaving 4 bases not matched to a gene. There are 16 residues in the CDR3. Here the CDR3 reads CASGLGEGQGNQPQHF. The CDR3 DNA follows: TGTGCTAGTGGTTTGGGCGAGGGACAGGGCAATCAGCCCCAGCATTTT.

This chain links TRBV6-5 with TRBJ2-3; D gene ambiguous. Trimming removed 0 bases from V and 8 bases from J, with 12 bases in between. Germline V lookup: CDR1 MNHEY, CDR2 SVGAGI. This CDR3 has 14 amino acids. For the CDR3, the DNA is TGTGCCAGCAGTTACTCGCAGAAGGAGCGTACGCAGTATTTT. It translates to CASSYSQKERTQYF.

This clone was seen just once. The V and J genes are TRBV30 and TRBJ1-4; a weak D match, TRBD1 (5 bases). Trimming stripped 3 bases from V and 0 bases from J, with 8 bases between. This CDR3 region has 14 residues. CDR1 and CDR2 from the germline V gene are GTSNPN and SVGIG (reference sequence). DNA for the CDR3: TGTGCCTGGAGGGGGCTTGCAACTAATGAAAAACTGTTTTTT. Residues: CAWRGLATNEKLFF.

This CDR3 reads CASSQGVNTEAFF. The CDR3 coding sequence is TGTGCCAGCAGCCAGGGGGTGAACACTGAAGCTTTCTTT. The chain links TRBV7-2 to TRBJ1-1; 7 positions agree with TRBD1. The CDR3 covers 13 residues. Per the germline V gene, CDR1 is SGHTA and CDR2 is FQGNSA. V lost 5 bases to trimming and J lost 0 bases; unmatched junction nucleotides: 0.

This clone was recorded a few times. CDR3 coding DNA: TGTGCCAGTAGTATAACGGGTATCGATGGCTACACCTTC. Translated, it gives CASSITGIDGYTF. V usage is TRBV19 and J usage is TRBJ1-2, with D hard to call. Trimming cost V 2 bases and J 6 bases, with 10 bases left between them. This CDR3 is 13 amino acids long. Germline CDR1 LNHDA, CDR2 SQIVND (reference sequence).

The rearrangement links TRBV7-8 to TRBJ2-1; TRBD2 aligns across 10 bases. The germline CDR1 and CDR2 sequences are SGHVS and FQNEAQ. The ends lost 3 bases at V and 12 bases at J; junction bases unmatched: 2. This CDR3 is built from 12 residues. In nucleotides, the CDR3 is TGTGCCAGCAGCTTCCGGACTAGCGGGCAGTTCTTC. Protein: CASSFRTSGQFF.

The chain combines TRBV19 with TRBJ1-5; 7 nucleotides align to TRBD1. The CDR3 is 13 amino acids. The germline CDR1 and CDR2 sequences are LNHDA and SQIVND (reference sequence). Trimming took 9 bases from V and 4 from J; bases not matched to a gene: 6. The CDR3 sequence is CASTQGGNQPQHF. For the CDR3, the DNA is TGTGCCAGCACCCAGGGGGGGAATCAGCCCCAGCATTTT.

The CDR3 coding sequence is TGCGCCAGCAGCTTCACTAGCGTTCGGACCGGGGAGCTGTTTTTT. Its protein is CASSFTSVRTGELFF. The chain couples TRBV5-1 to TRBJ2-2, with 7 nucleotides matching TRBD2. This CDR3 is 15 amino acids long. V shed 2 bases and J 5 bases; nucleotides not matched to a gene: 6. Germline lookup yields CDR1 SGHRS and CDR2 YFSETQ.

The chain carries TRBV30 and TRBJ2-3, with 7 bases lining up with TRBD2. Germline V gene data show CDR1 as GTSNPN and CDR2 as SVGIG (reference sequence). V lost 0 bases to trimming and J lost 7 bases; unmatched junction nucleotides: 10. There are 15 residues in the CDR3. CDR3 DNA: TGTGCCTGGAGTGTACCGGGGGGAGTAGCATATACGCAGTATTTT. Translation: CAWSVPGGVAYTQYF.

The chain's CDR3 is CASSFGTDEFRAFF. The CDR3 DNA follows: TGTGCCAGCAGCTTTGGGACGGACGAGTTTCGAGCTTTCTTT. The chain has TRBV7-9 and TRBJ1-1, with TRBD1 as a possible D gene (5 bases). With 3 bases removed from V and 10 bases from J, the gap between germline ends came to 18 bases. Germline V CDR1 and CDR2: SEHNR, FQNEAQ (reference sequence). There are 14 residues in the CDR3.

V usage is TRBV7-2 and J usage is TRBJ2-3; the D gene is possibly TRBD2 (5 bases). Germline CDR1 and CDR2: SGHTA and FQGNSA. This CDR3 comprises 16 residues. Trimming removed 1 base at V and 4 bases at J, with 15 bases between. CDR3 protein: CASSLDRFSVADTQYF. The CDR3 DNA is TGTGCCAGCAGCTTAGATCGGTTTAGCGTCGCAGATACGCAGTATTTT.

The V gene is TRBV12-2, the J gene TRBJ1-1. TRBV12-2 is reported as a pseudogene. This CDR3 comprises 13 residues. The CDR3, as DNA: TGTGCAAGTCGCCCAGGGAGGGACACTGAAGCTTTCTTT. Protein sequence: CASRPGRDTEAFF.